This paragraph reports one TCR beta chain. The data originate from a study of blood T cell repertoires in COVID-19. Trimming at V came to 1 base and at J to 2 bases, leaving 5 bases not matched to a gene. This CDR3 spans 17 amino acids. From germline, CDR1 is SGHTA and CDR2 FQGNSA. This table comes from immunoSEQ multiplex PCR, and its TCRdb copy is limited to in-frame clones, with some not included. The sample records approximately 320,000 clones, roughly 87% being singletons. The sequence was collected from a woman aged 18-35 years who had recovered from COVID-19. This rearrangement joins TRBV7-2 to TRBJ2-3; 11 bases are shared with TRBD2. The sample consisted of PBMCs or T cells enriched from blood (not recorded which). For the CDR3, the DNA is TGTGCCAGCAGCTTAGGGGCTAGCGGGAGGTACACAGATACGCAGTATTTT. It is translated as CASSLGASGRYTDTQYF.